This TCR beta chain came from a study of prognosis after radiotherapy for stage I lung cancer. Across the study: Histologically, the tumors comprised squamous cell carcinoma in several patients and adenocarcinoma in under 15. The patient group included nobody who received concurrent therapy with stereotactic body radiotherapy.

This clonotype was detected ten times or more. The antigen is not known. Two rounds of multiplex PCR amplified TCR beta CDR3 from genomic DNA. Gene-specific primers for each TRBV and TRBJ gene drove first-round PCR. From the multiplex PCR reads, TCRdb called clonotypes with MiXCR, one entry per CDR3 protein. The profile covers tens of thousands of distinct CDR3 sequences, with around 22% appearing a single time and less than 30% taken by the ten largest. Blood, six milliliters, was collected at each of two time points. Overall study results and limits: Diminished Shannon entropy following stereotactic body radiation therapy characterized patients who developed distant metastases.

Germline-derived CDR1 and CDR2 are SGHRS and YFSETQ. Trimming left V 3 bases short and J 4 bases short, with 11 bases between. CDR3 length: 13 amino acids. The sample was PBMCs, taken before or after stereotactic body radiation therapy (not recorded which). This clonotype originated in a donor aged 50 or older with non-small cell lung cancer. V usage is TRBV5-1 and J usage is TRBJ2-7, with D unclear. The CDR3 spells CASSSYTSYEQYF. The CDR3 nucleotides are TGCGCCAGCAGCTCTTACACCTCTTACGAGCAGTACTTC.